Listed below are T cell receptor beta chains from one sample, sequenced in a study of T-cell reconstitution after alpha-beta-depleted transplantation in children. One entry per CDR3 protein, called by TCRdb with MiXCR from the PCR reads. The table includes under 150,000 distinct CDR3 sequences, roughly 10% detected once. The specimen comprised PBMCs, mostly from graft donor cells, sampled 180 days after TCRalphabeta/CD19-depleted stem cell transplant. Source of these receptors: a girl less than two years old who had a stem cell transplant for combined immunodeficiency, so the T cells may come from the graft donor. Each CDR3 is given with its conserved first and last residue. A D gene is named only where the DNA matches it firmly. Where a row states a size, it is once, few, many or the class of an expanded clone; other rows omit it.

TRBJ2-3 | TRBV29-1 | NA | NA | TGCAGCGTTGGCCTGGGTAAAGATACGCAGTATTTT | CSVGLGKDTQYF
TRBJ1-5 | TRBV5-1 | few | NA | TGCGCCAGCAGCTTGGAGGGGCTTCAGCCCCAGCATTTT | CASSLEGLQPQHF
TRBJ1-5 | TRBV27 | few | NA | TGTGCCAGCAGTCTCCAGAGTTATAGCAATCAGCCCCAGCATTTT | CASSLQSYSNQPQHF
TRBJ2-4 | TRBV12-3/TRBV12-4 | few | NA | TGTGCCAGCAGTTTGCGGGGCGGAAGAAACATTCAGTACTTC | CASSLRGGRNIQYF
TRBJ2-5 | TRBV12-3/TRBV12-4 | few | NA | TGTGCCAGCAGTTTCATAAAACAGGGAGATGAGACCCAGTACTTC | CASSFIKQGDETQYF
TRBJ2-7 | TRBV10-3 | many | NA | TGTGCCATCAGTGCCGGGTACTCCTACGAGCAGTACTTC | CAISAGYSYEQYF
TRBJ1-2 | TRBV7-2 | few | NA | TGTGCCAGCAGCTACGCCGGGACCTTCGGCTACACCTTC | CASSYAGTFGYTF
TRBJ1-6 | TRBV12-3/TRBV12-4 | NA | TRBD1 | TGTGCCAGCAGTACCGGACAGGGCGTGAATTCACCCCTCCACTTT | CASSTGQGVNSPLHF
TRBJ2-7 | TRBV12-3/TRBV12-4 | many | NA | TGTGCCAGCAGCCCGTACCCCGCTGCCTACGAGCAGTACTTC | CASSPYPAAYEQYF
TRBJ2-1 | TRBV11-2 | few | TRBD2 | TGTGCCAGCAGCCCCCGGGGAGCGGGAGGGGTCCGGTACAATGAGCAGTTCTTC | CASSPRGAGGVRYNEQFF
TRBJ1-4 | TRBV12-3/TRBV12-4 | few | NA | TGTGCCAGCAGTCCCCATCCTCCTTGGACTGAAAAACTGTTTTTT | CASSPHPPWTEKLFF
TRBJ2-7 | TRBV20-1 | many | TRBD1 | TGCAGTGCTAGCCCCACAGGGGCGACCTACGAGCAGTACTTC | CSASPTGATYEQYF
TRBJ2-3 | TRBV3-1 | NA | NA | TGTGCCAGCAGCCATCACGGGACGAGAAGCACAGATACGCAGTATTTT | CASSHHGTRSTDTQYF
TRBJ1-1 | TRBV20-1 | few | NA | TGCAGTGCAGTCCCAGGGGCTATCGCTGAAGCTTTCTTT | CSAVPGAIAEAFF
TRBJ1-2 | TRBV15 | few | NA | TGTGCCACCAGCAGAGATAGGGGACGAAGGACCTATGGCTACACCTTC | CATSRDRGRRTYGYTF
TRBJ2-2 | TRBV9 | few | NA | TGTGCCAGTCGTTTGGGGGGAGATGCCGGGGAGCTGTTTTTT | CASRLGGDAGELFF
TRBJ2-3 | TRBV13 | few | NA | TGTGCCAGCAGCTTCGAGGGCGATACGCAGTATTTT | CASSFEGDTQYF
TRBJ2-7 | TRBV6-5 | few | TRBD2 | TGTGCCAGCAGTTACGGGACTAGCGGGAGAGCATGGCAGTACTTC | CASSYGTSGRAWQYF
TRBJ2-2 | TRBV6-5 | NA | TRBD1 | TGTGCCAGCAGTTACTCGGGACAGACGATCGGGGAGCTGTTTTTT | CASSYSGQTIGELFF
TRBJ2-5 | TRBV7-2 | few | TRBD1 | TGTGCCAGCAGCTTCCCAGGGACAGGGGGCGCAGAGACCCAGTACTTC | CASSFPGTGGAETQYF
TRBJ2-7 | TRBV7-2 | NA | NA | TGTGCCAGCAGCTTAGAAGCCAGGGGCTCCTACGAGCAGTACTTC | CASSLEARGSYEQYF
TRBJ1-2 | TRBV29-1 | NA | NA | TGCAGCGTTGGGATAGGGGACTATGGCTACACCTTC | CSVGIGDYGYTF
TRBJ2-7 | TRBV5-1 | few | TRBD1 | TGCGCCAGCAGCTTCCGGGACAGGGCCTACGAGCAGTACTTC | CASSFRDRAYEQYF
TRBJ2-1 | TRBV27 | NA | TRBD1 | TGTGCCAGCAGTCTGTATACCGGGACAGGGAGCAATGAGCAGTTCTTC | CASSLYTGTGSNEQFF
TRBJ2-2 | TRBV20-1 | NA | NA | TGCAGTGCTAGAGATGGTAAAGGGAATTTAAGCGGTGAGCCGTCGAACACCGGGGAGCTGTTTTTT | CSARDGKGNLSGEPSNTGELFF
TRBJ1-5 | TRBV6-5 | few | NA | TGTGCCAGCAGTTACTCAGGGGGGGCTTCAGGTCAGCCCCAGCATTTT | CASSYSGGASGQPQHF
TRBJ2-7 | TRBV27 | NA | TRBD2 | TGTGCCAGCGGGCTCGGCGGGGGGGCCTACGAGCAGTACTTC | CASGLGGGAYEQYF
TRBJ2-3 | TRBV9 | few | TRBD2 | TGTGCCAGCAGCGTAGCTACTAGCGGGGGACCTAGCACAGATACGCAGTATTTT | CASSVATSGGPSTDTQYF
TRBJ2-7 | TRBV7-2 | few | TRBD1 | TGTGCCAGCAGCTCCGGGACAGGGGTAGTCTACGAGCAGTACTTC | CASSSGTGVVYEQYF
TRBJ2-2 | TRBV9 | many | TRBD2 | TGTGCCAGCAGCGTACCTGGACTAGCGGGGCCCCGAGACACCGGGGAGCTGTTTTTT | CASSVPGLAGPRDTGELFF
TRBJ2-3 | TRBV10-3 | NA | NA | TGTGCCATCAAAACCCCCGTGGAGTCAGATACGCAGTATTTT | CAIKTPVESDTQYF
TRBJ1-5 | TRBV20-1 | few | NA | TGCAGTGCTGGGGTTAAGAGCAATCAGCCCCAGCATTTT | CSAGVKSNQPQHF
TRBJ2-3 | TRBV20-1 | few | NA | TGCAGTGCTAGAGATCTGCGGCGGGGAAAAGATACGCAGTATTTT | CSARDLRRGKDTQYF
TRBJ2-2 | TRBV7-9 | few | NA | TGTGCCAGCAGCGCCTACAGGGCAAACACCGGGGAGCTGTTTTTT | CASSAYRANTGELFF
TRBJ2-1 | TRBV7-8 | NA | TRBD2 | TGTGCCAGCAGCCCCCCAGCGGGGCCGGCCTACAATGAGCAGTTCTTC | CASSPPAGPAYNEQFF
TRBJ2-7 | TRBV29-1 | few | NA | TGCAGCGGTCGTACAAATACCTACGAGCAGTACTTC | CSGRTNTYEQYF
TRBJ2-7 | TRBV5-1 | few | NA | TGCGCCAGCAGCTCACATGGCGAGCAGTACTTC | CASSSHGEQYF
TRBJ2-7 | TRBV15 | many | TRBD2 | TGTGCCACCAGCAGTCTAGCGGGACTGGCCTCCTACGAGCAGTACTTC | CATSSLAGLASYEQYF
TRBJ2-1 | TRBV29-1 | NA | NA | TGCAGCGTTGAAGACCCGTACAATGAGCAGTTCTTC | CSVEDPYNEQFF
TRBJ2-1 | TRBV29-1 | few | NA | TGCAGCGTTGGGCACAATGAGCAGTTCTTC | CSVGHNEQFF
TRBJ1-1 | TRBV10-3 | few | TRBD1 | TGTGCCATCAGGGACAGGGAAGGAGCTTTCTTT | CAIRDREGAFF
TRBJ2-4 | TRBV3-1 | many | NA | TGTGCCAGCAGCCAAGAACTTCGGGTGCGCATTCAGTACTTC | CASSQELRVRIQYF
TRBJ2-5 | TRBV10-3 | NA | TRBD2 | TGTGCCATCAGTGAGTCGCTTCTAGCGGGGGGAACAGAGACCCAGTACTTC | CAISESLLAGGTETQYF
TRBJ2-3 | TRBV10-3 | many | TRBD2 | TGTGCCATCAGAGTAGCGGGGGAGACAGATACGCAGTATTTT | CAIRVAGETDTQYF
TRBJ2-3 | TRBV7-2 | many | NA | TGTGCCAGCGGGGGGCCAAACACAGATACGCAGTATTTT | CASGGPNTDTQYF
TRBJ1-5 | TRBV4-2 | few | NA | TGTGCCAGCAGCAGGTCCAATAGCAATCAGCCCCAGCATTTT | CASSRSNSNQPQHF
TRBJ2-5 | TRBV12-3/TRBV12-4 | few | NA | TGTGCCAGCAGTGCCCACCTAATTTCGAGGGGCGGAGAGACCCAGTACTTC | CASSAHLISRGGETQYF
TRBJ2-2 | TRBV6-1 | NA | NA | TGTGCCAGCAGAACTAGCCTCCACACCGGGGAGCTGTTTTTT | CASRTSLHTGELFF
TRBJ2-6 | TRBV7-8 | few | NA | TGTGCCAGCAGCTTAGACAGGGCTGGGGCCAACGTCCTGACTTTC | CASSLDRAGANVLTF
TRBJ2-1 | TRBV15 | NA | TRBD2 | TGTGCCACCAGCAGAGGGGGCGGGAGAGCCTTCGGCTACAATGAGCAGTTCTTC | CATSRGGGRAFGYNEQFF